Listed below are T cell receptor beta chains from one sample, sequenced in a study of Graves' ophthalmopathy and Graves' hyperthyroidism. TCRdb reprocessed the multiplex PCR reads with MiXCR, giving one entry per CDR3 protein. The top ten hold 11% of the sample, which has about 1.1 million distinct CDR3 sequences, 35% to 45% seen once. The sequencing sample was made of peripheral blood or thyroid tissue (not recorded which). The receptors come from an adult man with Graves' hyperthyroidism. Each CDR3 is given with its conserved first and last residue. Not all rows give a size; the values are once, few, many and, for expanded clones, a class.

V gene | clone size | CDR3 protein
TRBV3-1 | few | CASSHDRGGNSPLHF
TRBV12-3/TRBV12-4 | - | CASSRRGVYEKLFF
TRBV7-9 | - | CASSSTVISDTQYF
TRBV7-7 | - | CASRSEGDPTNTGELFF
TRBV7-9 | many | CASSLLSSASGNTIYF
TRBV7-6 | - | CASSQGTARETQYF
TRBV6-5 | many | CASSYGPTHYGYTF
TRBV7-9 | many | CASSPRTGSTTLYF
TRBV28 | few | CASAGTGACTF
TRBV2 | few | CASSVLTSTYEQYF
TRBV19 | few | CASSMREAYEQYF
TRBV10-3 | - | CASSYAALQGEQYF
TRBV7-2 | - | CASSSRQGALETQYF
TRBV7-2 | - | CASSPQVEDEKLFF
TRBV29-1 | - | CSVEDRGTGGGEQYF
TRBV10-3 | many | CAISERNQPQHF
TRBV15 | few | CATSRDRNSPSSGANVLTF
TRBV24-1 | many | CATSQGNTEAFF
TRBV12-3/TRBV12-4 | many | CASSRADRDNQPQHF
TRBV29-1 | many | CSVTFPSGANVLTF
TRBV19 | many | CASSFSAEAGELFF
TRBV19 | many | CASSAGHTYEQYF
TRBV12-3/TRBV12-4 | - | CASGFSASRLFF
TRBV5-8 | few | CASSYYAMGALQTQYF
TRBV29-1 | - | CSVETAGGGETQYF
TRBV20-1 | many | CSAYRPSSYNSPLHF
TRBV7-2 | few | CASSSARRTGELFF
TRBV11-3 | few | CASSRGVALEAFF
TRBV5-1 | - | CASSQTGTSVLEQYF
TRBV20-1 | many | CSALTAMNTEAFF
TRBV29-1 | many | CSVVGPPSYEQYF
TRBV6-6 | - | CASGDGGGVSQHF
TRBV13 | - | CASSTRDFPPSYEQYF
TRBV7-9 | few | CASSLTSSYNSPLHF
TRBV20-1 | many | CSARTGTYEQYF
TRBV29-1 | - | CSVVDPGVTEAFF
TRBV19 | few | CASSIGQGANVLTF
TRBV15 | many | CATSRLGDEQYF
TRBV6-6 | many | CASSYSTGFRSDTEAFF
TRBV19 | many | CASRIDTSSYTF
TRBV7-8 | many | CASSLVVGPATLHF
TRBV29-1 | many | CSVEEGLGYTF
TRBV12-3/TRBV12-4 | many | CASSPSGQYNQPQHF
TRBV20-1 | - | CSARVHRVGTNEKPFF
TRBV4-1 | many | CASSQPTGTFSNQPQHF